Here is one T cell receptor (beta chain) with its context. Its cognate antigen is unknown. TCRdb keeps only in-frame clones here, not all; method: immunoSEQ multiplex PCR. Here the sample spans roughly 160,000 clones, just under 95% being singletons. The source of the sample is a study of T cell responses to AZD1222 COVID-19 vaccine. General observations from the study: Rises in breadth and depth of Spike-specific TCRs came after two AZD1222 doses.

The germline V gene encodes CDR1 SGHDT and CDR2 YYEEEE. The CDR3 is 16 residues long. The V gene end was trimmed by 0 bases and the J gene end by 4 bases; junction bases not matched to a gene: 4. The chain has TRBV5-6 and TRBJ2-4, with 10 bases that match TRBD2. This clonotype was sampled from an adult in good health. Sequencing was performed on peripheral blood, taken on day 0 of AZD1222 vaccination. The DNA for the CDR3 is TGTGCCAGCAGCTTGGGACTAGCGGGCATTAAAAACATTCAGTACTTC. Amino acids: CASSLGLAGIKNIQYF.